The clone carrying this TCR beta chain was counted a few times. What it binds is unknown. Using immunoSEQ multiplex PCR, the repertoire was profiled, and TCRdb retains in-frame clones only, with some absent. The repertoire holds fewer than 60,000 clones, approximately 89% seen once, with roughly an eighth in the top ten. The data were obtained in a study of OX40 agonist ivuxolimab in advanced cancers. Study in general: The study gave patients intravenous ivuxolimab at 0.01 to 10 mg/kg every 2 weeks. Past anti-PD-1, anti-PD-L1 or anti-CTLA-4 therapy was accepted, and 30% to 45% had received some. The study's findings and limits: At doses 0.1 to 3.0 mg/kg, CD4+ and CD8+ clones expanded.

The CDR3 consists of 12 residues. Germline assignment: CDR1 SEHNR and CDR2 FQNEAQ (reference sequence). The V end was cut by 6 bases, the J end by 18 bases, with 18 bases between. Systemic immunosuppression or a history of autoimmune disease excluded patients. The sequence came from an adult with an advanced solid tumor such as melanoma, head and neck, liver or kidney cancer. This sequence joins TRBV7-9 and TRBJ1-6, with D perhaps matching TRBD1 (6 bases). The sample here was CD4+ or CD8+ T cells sorted from blood, taken in a trial of the OX40 agonist ivuxolimab. CDR3 coding DNA: TGTGCCAGCAGTTTCAGGGGCGGCCTTTCCCACTTT. Translated: CASSFRGGLSHF.